This T cell receptor beta chain was sequenced in a study of post-analysis software for immune sequencing data. Study-wide points: Controls showed lower frequencies than patients for roughly five TRBV segments, and TRBV5-6, TRBV5-1 and TRBV20-1 were among these.

Carried by the TCR beta cDNA libraries were unique molecular identifiers. TCRdb ran MiXCR on the PCR reads and lists one entry per CDR3 protein. The sample consists of around 500,000 distinct CDR3 sequences, roughly 34% of them appearing once. In its sample, this clonotype was seen a few times. The antigen remains unidentified. Per the germline V gene, CDR1 is MNHNY and CDR2 is SVGAGI (reference sequence). V dropped 8 bases and J dropped 4 bases, with 15 bases sitting between them. This CDR3 has 13 residues. The sample consisted of blood. This receptor was obtained from a girl under 18 with multiple sclerosis. V and J are TRBV6-6 and TRBJ2-7; perhaps TRBD2 as D (5 bases). The CDR3 region has the DNA TGTGCCAGCGACATCGGGGTCTCTTACGAGCAGTACTTC. It codes for CASDIGVSYEQYF.